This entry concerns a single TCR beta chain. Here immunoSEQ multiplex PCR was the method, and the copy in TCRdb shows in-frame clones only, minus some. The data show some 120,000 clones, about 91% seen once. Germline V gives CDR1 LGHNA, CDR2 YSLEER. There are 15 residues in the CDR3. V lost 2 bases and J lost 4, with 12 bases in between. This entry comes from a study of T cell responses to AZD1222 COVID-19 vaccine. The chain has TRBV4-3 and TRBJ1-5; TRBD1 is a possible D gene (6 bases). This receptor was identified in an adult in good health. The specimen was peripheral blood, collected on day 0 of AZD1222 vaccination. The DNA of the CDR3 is TGCGCCAGCAGCCAATATGCAGGGGTAAATCAGCCCCAGCATTTT. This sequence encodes CASSQYAGVNQPQHF.